Shown below are 30 T cell receptor beta chains from a single sample sequenced in a study of blood T cell repertoires in COVID-19 (dated by TCRdb to the early 2020s). The library was produced with the immunoSEQ multiplex PCR assay. TCRdb took over this immuneACCESS table, retaining in-frame rearrangements with V and J assigned. Such tables are incomplete; in checked studies, under half of the missing clones stem from an unresolved V gene, and the remainder is unexplained. This sample holds over 150,000 clones; around 82% were observed only once. The ten largest clonotypes hold around 7% of the sample. The sequencing input was PBMCs or T cells enriched from blood (not recorded which). The receptor source for this set is a middle-aged man who had recovered from COVID-19.

This chain links TRBV25-1 with TRBJ2-1, with D possibly being TRBD2 (6 bases). The CDR3 spans 14 residues. The ends were cut back, 3 bases at V and 5 bases at J, with 11 bases in the middle. Germline V CDR1 and CDR2: MGHDK, SYGVNS. The CDR3 DNA reads TGTGCCAGCAGTGAGGGGGGACGAGACAATGAGCAGTTCTTC. It translates to CASSEGGRDNEQFF.

J is TRBJ1-1 and V is TRBV19, with no clear D. The CDR3 is made up of 13 amino acids. The germline gives CDR1 LNHDA, CDR2 SQIVND (reference sequence). V lost 3 bases to trimming and J lost 2 bases, with 7 bases between them. The chain's CDR3 is CASSILGNTEAFF. The CDR3 bases are TGTGCCAGTAGTATTCTGGGCAACACTGAAGCTTTCTTT.

This chain links TRBV27 with TRBJ1-3; the D is unclear. The CDR3 is made up of 15 amino acids. Germline-derived CDR1 and CDR2 are MNHEY and SMNVEV (reference sequence). Trimming removed 3 bases from V and 1 base from J, with 10 bases in between. The CDR3 loop is CASSLGGVSGNTIYF. CDR3 in DNA: TGTGCCAGCAGTTTGGGCGGGGTATCTGGAAACACCATATATTTT.

The genes are TRBV13 and TRBJ2-3, with D possibly being TRBD2 (5 bases). Germline CDR1 reads PRHDT; CDR2 reads FYEKMQ (reference sequence). The CDR3 loop spans 19 amino acids. With 1 base removed from V and 0 bases from J, the gap between germline ends came to 20 bases. The CDR3 DNA is TGTGCCAGCAGCTTAGAGCGAAGCGGTGATGTCCCTAGCACAGATACGCAGTATTTT. It specifies CASSLERSGDVPSTDTQYF.

There are a few counts of this clone. The chain combines TRBV11-2 with TRBJ1-1, with 7 bases aligning to TRBD1. The ends lost 5 bases at V and 11 bases at J; junction bases unmatched: 5. The CDR3 loop spans 11 amino acids. CDR1 and CDR2 (germline): SGHAT, FQNNGV. DNA of the CDR3: TGTGCCAGCAGCCCGCTCAGGGGGGCTTTCTTT. It encodes CASSPLRGAFF.

Points on this clone: At the DNA level, this CDR3 is encoded by other sequences in the same sample as well. The chain has TRBV19 and TRBJ2-7; 7 bases agree with TRBD2. V shed 3 bases and J 1 base; nucleotides not matched to a gene: 0. The length of the CDR3 is 13 residues. Germline values: CDR1 LNHDA, CDR2 SQIVND (reference sequence). CDR3 sequence: CASSMGLSYEQYF. Here the CDR3 DNA reads TGTGCCAGTAGTATGGGACTATCCTACGAGCAGTACTTC.

The chain recombines TRBV5-4 with TRBJ1-2; TRBD1 matches 10 bases. The V gene end was trimmed by 5 bases and the J gene end by 3 bases; junction bases not matched to a gene: 4. The CDR3 is made up of 14 amino acids. CDR1 SGHNT and CDR2 YYREEE come from the germline V gene (reference sequence). This CDR3 is CASSPTGGYYGYTF. Written as DNA, the CDR3 is TGTGCCAGCAGTCCGACAGGGGGCTACTATGGCTACACCTTC. The whole variable domain, filled in from reference TRBV5-4 and TRBJ1-2, reads ETGVTQSPTHLIKTRGQQVTLRCSSQSGHNTVSWYQQALGQGPQFIFQYYREEENGRGNFPPRFSGLQFPNYSSELNVNALELDDSALYLCASSPTGGYYGYTFGSGTRLTVV.

This clone was picked up one time. The chain is built from TRBV25-1 and TRBJ1-3, with TRBD1 matching over 7 bases. The CDR3 is 14 residues long. In germline, CDR1 is MGHDK, CDR2 SYGVNS. V lost 2 bases, J lost 4 bases, and 2 bases stayed unmatched. The CDR3 is CASSETGVGNTIYF. CDR3 DNA sequence: TGTGCCAGCAGTGAAACAGGGGTCGGAAACACCATATATTTT.

The CDR3 spells CASSEWGGDQPQHF. In DNA form, the CDR3 reads TGTGCCAGCAGTGAATGGGGGGGAGATCAGCCCCAGCATTTT. This sequence joins TRBV25-1 and TRBJ1-5; perhaps TRBD1 as D (5 bases). Trimming took 1 base from V and 5 from J, leaving 9 bases between them. The CDR3 sequence is 14 residues long. The germline V gene encodes CDR1 MGHDK and CDR2 SYGVNS.

The chain joins TRBV4-2 to TRBJ2-7; 13 bases match TRBD2. The CDR3 is 15 amino acids. Germline V gene lookup returns CDR1 LGHNA and CDR2 YNFKEQ. V dropped 0 bases and J dropped 6; count of bases not matched to a gene: 2. CDR3 sequence: CASSQDRLAGGEQYF. CDR3 in DNA: TGTGCCAGCAGCCAAGATCGACTAGCGGGGGGCGAGCAGTACTTC.

In its sample, this clone was seen once. The J gene is TRBJ1-1, the V gene TRBV4-2; D unresolved. Trimming cost V 4 bases and J 0 bases, with 6 bases left between them. Germline lookup yields CDR1 LGHNA and CDR2 YNFKEQ. There are 13 residues in the CDR3. DNA of the CDR3: TGTGCCAGCAGCCGCCGGTTGAACACTGAAGCTTTCTTT. This gives the protein CASSRRLNTEAFF.

The chain joins TRBV6-5 to TRBJ1-2, with D perhaps matching TRBD1 (5 bases). Germline CDR1 is MNHEY and CDR2 is SVGAGI. This CDR3 contains 12 residues. In nucleotides, the CDR3 is TGTGCTGAAACTGACAGTAACTATGGCTACACCTTC. The encoded protein is CAETDSNYGYTF.

The chain recombines TRBV7-2 with TRBJ1-2, with 9 bases fitting TRBD1. Germline V gene lookup returns CDR1 SGHTA and CDR2 FQGNSA. CDR3 length: 14 amino acids. Unmatched junction bases numbered 5, after V lost 4 bases and J lost 5 bases. CDR3 sequence (DNA): TGTGCCAGCAGCTCCCCTGGGACAGGGTATGGCTACACCTTC. It codes for CASSSPGTGYGYTF. Together with reference TRBV7-2 and TRBJ1-2, the CDR3 gives the full variable domain: GAGVSQSPSNKVTEKGKDVELRCDPISGHTALYWYRQSLGQGLEFLIYFQGNSAPDKSGLPSDRFSAERTGGSVSTLTIQRTQQEDSAVYLCASSSPGTGYGYTFGSGTRLTVV.

The chain links TRBV7-2 to TRBJ1-2, with D possibly TRBD1 on 5 matching bases. The ends were cut back, 2 bases at V and 8 bases at J, with 15 bases in the middle. Germline V CDR1 and CDR2: SGHTA, FQGNSA. The CDR3 spans 14 residues. This CDR3 reads CASSLPGVLEGYTF. In DNA, the CDR3 is TGTGCCAGCAGCTTACCGGGGGTCCTAGAGGGCTACACCTTC.

The CDR3 loop reads CASSQGGTGYNYGYTF. The CDR3, as DNA: TGTGCCAGCAGCCAAGGAGGGACAGGGTATAACTATGGCTACACCTTC. V usage is TRBV3-1 (or the pseudogene TRBV3-2) and J usage is TRBJ1-2; 9 bases match TRBD1. CDR3 size: 16 residues. J lost 1 base, V lost 1 base, and 4 bases had no gene match. From germline, CDR1 is LGHDT and CDR2 YNNKEL (reference sequence).

J is TRBJ2-1 and V is TRBV5-1; 11 nucleotides align to TRBD2. J was trimmed by 2 bases and V by 0 bases; bases with no gene match: 10. The CDR3 totals 19 residues. Germline V CDR1 and CDR2: SGHRS, YFSETQ. The CDR3 region is CASSLARLAGGTPYNEQFF. CDR3 bases: TGCGCCAGCAGCTTGGCCAGGCTAGCGGGGGGTACCCCCTACAATGAGCAGTTCTTC.

The chain employs TRBV9 and TRBJ1-2, with TRBD1 identical over 8 bases. The CDR3 is 15 residues long. The trim removed 3 bases at V and 3 bases at J, leaving 7 bases unmatched. Germline CDR1 SGDLS, CDR2 YYNGEE. CDR3 in DNA: TGTGCCAGCAGCGCTGACAGGGGAAGTTACTATGGCTACACCTTC. Translating gives CASSADRGSYYGYTF.

The gene calls are TRBV29-1 and TRBJ1-4; tentative D call: TRBD1 (6 bases). The length of the CDR3 is 13 residues. Trimming pared 4 bases from V and 5 bases from J, leaving 11 bases between. Germline lookup yields CDR1 SQVTM and CDR2 ANQGSEA. CDR3 sequence reads: CSVGKGGNEKLFF. The CDR3 nucleotides read TGCAGCGTTGGAAAGGGGGGGAATGAAAAACTGTTTTTT.

The chain joins TRBV2 to TRBJ1-2, with D possibly being TRBD1 (6 bases). V lost 5 bases and J lost 2, with 15 bases in between. CDR1 is SNHLY, CDR2 FYNNEI, per germline. The CDR3 totals 15 residues. The CDR3 sequence is CASSLTGSANYGYTF. The CDR3 DNA sequence: TGTGCCAGCAGTCTAACAGGGAGTGCCAACTATGGCTACACCTTC.

This chain uses TRBV30 with TRBJ2-7; D is uncertain. Germline V gene data show CDR1 as GTSNPN and CDR2 as SVGIG (reference sequence). Trimming cost V 3 bases and J 3 bases, with 6 bases left between them. This CDR3 is built from 11 residues. Written as DNA, the CDR3 is TGTGCCTGGAGCGTCCTCTACGAGCAGTACTTC. Residues: CAWSVLYEQYF.

The V gene is TRBV6-5, the J gene TRBJ1-2; 10 bases map to TRBD1. Looked up from germline, CDR1 is MNHEY and CDR2 is SVGAGI. This CDR3 has 15 amino acids. The trim removed 4 bases at V and 0 bases at J, leaving 2 bases unmatched. CDR3 protein: CASSWTGGANYGYTF. The CDR3 DNA reads TGTGCCAGCAGTTGGACAGGGGGAGCTAACTATGGCTACACCTTC.

The genes are TRBV5-1 and TRBJ1-2; no clear D. The CDR3 has 13 residues. CDR1 and CDR2 from the germline V gene are SGHRS and YFSETQ. V lost 1 base and J 3 bases, leaving 7 bases between the germline ends. CDR3 amino acids: CASSLTDDYGYTF. The CDR3 DNA follows: TGCGCCAGCAGCTTGACAGACGACTATGGCTACACCTTC.

The rearrangement links TRBV5-1 to TRBJ1-2; TRBD1 agrees at 9 bases. Trimming at V came to 3 bases and at J to 3 bases, leaving 0 bases not matched to a gene. CDR1 SGHRS and CDR2 YFSETQ come from the germline V gene. The CDR3 loop spans 13 amino acids. CDR3 protein: CASSWDRDYGYTF. CDR3 sequence (DNA): TGCGCCAGCAGCTGGGACAGGGACTATGGCTACACCTTC. The full variable domain, its missing parts supplied by reference TRBV5-1 and TRBJ1-2, is KAGVTQTPRYLIKTRGQQVTLSCSPISGHRSVSWYQQTPGQGLQFLFEYFSETQRNKGNFPGRFSGRQFSNSRSEMNVSTLELGDSALYLCASSWDRDYGYTFGSGTRLTVV.

The chain employs TRBV24-1 and TRBJ2-2, with unresolved D. Between the trimmed V and J ends, which lost 2 bases and 0 bases, there was a span of 12 bases. The CDR3 covers 17 residues. The germline V gene encodes CDR1 KGHDR and CDR2 SFDVKD. This chain's CDR3 is CATSDSGRLSNTGELFF. CDR3 bases: TGTGCCACCAGTGATTCCGGCAGACTTTCGAACACCGGGGAGCTGTTTTTT.

The chain recombines TRBV28 with TRBJ1-3; D is unclear. V lost 3 bases to trimming and J lost 0 bases, with 6 bases between them. Germline loops: CDR1 MDHEN, CDR2 SYDVKM. The CDR3 extends over 14 amino acids. Written as DNA, the CDR3 is TGTGCCAGCAGTTTTCTAACCTCTGGAAACACCATATATTTT. Its translation: CASSFLTSGNTIYF.

This clone was seen more than once but under ten times. The chain couples TRBV21-1 to TRBJ1-2. TRBV21-1 is a pseudogene locus. The CDR3 is 17 amino acids. The CDR3: CASSKDEVIGEDYGYTF. The CDR3 region has the DNA TGTGCCAGCAGCAAAGACGAGGTAATTGGGGAGGACTATGGCTACACCTTC.

The chain couples TRBV28 to TRBJ1-4, with D hard to call. The germline V gene has CDR1 MDHEN and CDR2 SYDVKM. Deletions cut 5 bases from V and 5 bases from J, with 12 bases between. This CDR3 has 14 amino acids. This chain's CDR3 is CASSDGGHNEKLFF. The CDR3 DNA reads as TGTGCCAGCAGTGACGGAGGCCACAATGAAAAACTGTTTTTT.

This chain's CDR3 is CASSLGSRGLGELFF. CDR3 coding DNA: TGTGCCAGCAGCTTAGGTTCCCGGGGTTTAGGGGAGCTGTTTTTT. The chain links TRBV11-2 to TRBJ2-2; maybe TRBD2 (5 bases). The germline V and J ends were trimmed by 1 base and 8 bases, with 14 bases remaining between them. Germline assignment: CDR1 SGHAT and CDR2 FQNNGV. The CDR3 consists of 15 residues.

The chain couples TRBV18 to TRBJ1-5; tentative D call: TRBD1 (5 bases). Germline CDR1 is KGHSH and CDR2 is LQKENI. The CDR3 is made up of 13 amino acids. With 6 bases removed from V and 4 bases from J, the gap between germline ends came to 10 bases. The CDR3 here is CASSPTENQPQHF. The CDR3 nucleotides read TGTGCCAGCTCCCCGACAGAAAATCAGCCCCAGCATTTT.

This sequence joins TRBV6-1 and TRBJ1-3; the D is unclear. V was trimmed by 1 base and J by 0 bases, leaving 7 bases between them. The CDR3 consists of 15 residues. Germline V gene data show CDR1 as MNHNS and CDR2 as SASEGT. Written as DNA, the CDR3 is TGTGCCAGCAGTGAAGTTTCAGTCTCTGGAAACACCATATATTTT. It is translated as CASSEVSVSGNTIYF.